This T cell receptor beta chain was recovered during a study of PD-L1 blockade in urothelial cancer (dated by TCRdb to about 2017). As for the study more broadly: Every patient began therapy in 2014 and was given atezolizumab 1,200 mg intravenously every 3 weeks. About 90% of the roughly 30 patients were males with bladder-origin urothelial cancer, and 18 of 29 reported a prior smoking history. An ECOG performance status of 0 or 1 was recorded for the patients, and 0 to 3 prior chemotherapy regimens had been received by the patients. Blood samples were analyzed at two time points: 3 weeks after treatment start (second dose) and 6 weeks after treatment start. Blood samples gave median yields of around 150,000 T cells and some 80,000 unique TCRs, along with a median clonality of 0.080. Somatic, immune and clinical correlates of response to PD-L1 blockade with atezolizumab in urothelial cancer were the focus of an exploratory multi-omic analysis. Pretreatment tumor samples and matched peripheral blood, collected serially before and after atezolizumab treatment, underwent TCR sequencing. Durable clinical benefit was defined as a progression-free survival longer than 6 months, and TCR features were additionally tested against progression-free survival and overall survival. In the same patients, pretreatment tumors underwent whole exome sequencing and RNA sequencing in addition to TCR sequencing. Nine patients reached durable clinical benefit, while some 19 patients did not. Pretreatment blood TCR-seq was available for about 27 patients, at least one posttreatment blood collection was obtained for roughly 25 patients, and tumor TCR-seq was available for roughly 25 patients.

On the study overall, not on this receptor specifically: Because the sample size was small (n of about 30) and many exploratory analyses were performed, the results are intended to be hypothesis-generating. A pretreatment peripheral blood TCR clonality below the median was linked to improved progression-free and overall survival. Greater expansion of tumor-associated TCR clones in peripheral blood 3 weeks after the start of treatment was observed in patients with durable benefit (n ≈ 22, p = 0.022).

V sheds 5 bases and J sheds 2 bases, leaving 19 bases between their ends. The germline V gene (reference sequence) gives CDR1 as MNHEY and CDR2 as SMNVEV. Including cysteine and phenylalanine, the CDR3 has 16 amino acids. Only CDR3 DNA remains: 48 bases, in frame from the first base. This specimen's time point label, per the study, means: peripheral blood 6 weeks after treatment start. The cohort included about 27 patients with locally advanced or metastatic urothelial carcinoma who were treated at Memorial Sloan Kettering on a trial protocol. Peripheral blood mononuclear cells were collected from each patient pretreatment and during treatment, giving between 1 and 8 total time points per patient. The Qiagen DNeasy Blood extraction kit was used to purify genomic DNA from total PBMCs and tumor samples. PBMCs were collected pretreatment and during treatment, and were isolated and stored as previously described.

Synthetic TCR analog templates were spiked into each PCR to estimate absolute template abundance from read counts. The immunoSEQ assay used bias-controlled V and J gene primers to amplify TCRbeta CDR3 regions from genomic DNA. Sequencing of rearranged TCRbeta segments was done at approximately 20X coverage. The authors' analysis ran thus. Sequencing errors were corrected by clustering and CDR3s were annotated against IMGT to assign V, D and J genes. Downstream analyses used only productive TCRbeta rearrangements and left out out-of-frame or stop-codon sequences. Clonality was calculated as one minus the Shannon entropy normalized by the log of the number of unique productive sequences. Clones differing between time points or between blood and tumor were identified using Fisher's exact test with Benjamini-Hochberg correction, with an adjusted p below 0.01 applied as the threshold. TCRdb holds this immuneACCESS table with in-frame rearrangements only. Some clones are missing; in checked studies, unresolved V genes explain under half, and the rest has no known cause. V, J and clone size are those of that table, while D and trimming were read from the DNA. In all, the sample holds 29,000 or so clones, and roughly 84% of those were seen once. Roughly 3% of the sample is held by the ten biggest clonotypes.

With regard to this clone: The clone's antigen remains unknown. Qualities for individual bases were not recorded, and no much larger clone is one base off.

Rearrangement joined TRBV27 to TRBJ2-7; the D segment could be TRBD2, given 6 matching bases. This material consisted of PBMCs, taken around atezolizumab (anti-PD-L1) treatment. This clonotype originated in a man between 65 and 80 years old with urothelial cancer. The DNA reads as follows: TGTGCCAGCAGTCCGAACGCCGGGAGAGGAGCCTACGAGCAGTACTTC. This yields the protein CASSPNAGRGAYEQYF.